The clone carrying this T cell receptor beta chain was counted a few times. Its antigen is still unknown. Per the germline V gene, CDR1 is LGHNA and CDR2 is YNFKEQ. V shed 5 bases and J 2 bases; nucleotides not matched to a gene: 6. The CDR3 is 15 amino acids. Measured with immunoSEQ multiplex PCR; TCRdb has only the in-frame clones, and not every one. Here the sample spans fewer than 7,500 clones, 1.5% to 2% being singletons. This specimen comes from a study of T cells after posttransplantation cyclophosphamide. A marrow graft followed busulfan-fludarabine conditioning, with cyclophosphamide on days +3 and +4. Findings of the study overall: Later post-transplant blood repertoires were often dominated by donor CD8+ memory clones. After PTCy, TRB diversity resembled that of CNI/methotrexate controls. TRB overlap between skin or GI tissue T cells and blood was limited.

This material consisted of PBMCs, taken about 230 days after a stem cell transplant with posttransplant cyclophosphamide. The J gene is TRBJ1-5, the V gene TRBV4-2; the match to TRBD1 covers 7 bases. The TCR sequence derives from a young adult male patient who received an allogeneic stem cell transplant from a related donor, was CMV-positive, and had no GVHD. Some T cells here may be from the graft donor. The CDR3 region is CASSSRQGGNQPQHF. The CDR3 DNA reads TGTGCCAGCAGCTCGAGACAGGGCGGCAATCAGCCCCAGCATTTT.